Listed here is a single TCR beta chain. The data stem from a study of blood T cell repertoires in COVID-19. Study-level information: Collection of acute and convalescent COVID-19 samples took place in the United States, Italy and Spain. In each case, the material was cDNA or gDNA derived from T cells, B-cell-depleted T cells, or PBMCs.

Profiled with immunoSEQ multiplex PCR; TCRdb holds only in-frame clones, not every one. The repertoire holds some 270,000 clones, with around nine tenths as singletons. The clonotype originates from a man aged 50 to 60 with acute or convalescent COVID-19. What was sequenced was peripheral blood.

DNA of the CDR3: TGCAGCGTATTAAGGACAGATGAAAAACTGTTTTTT. It yields the protein CSVLRTDEKLFF. V gene TRBV29-1 combines with J gene TRBJ1-4, with D maybe TRBD1 (6 bases). The CDR3 totals 12 residues. The germline gives CDR1 SQVTM, CDR2 ANQGSEA. V gave up 6 bases and J gave up 6 bases, with 11 bases separating them.